Detailed here is one TCR beta chain. No antigen is known for it. Generated by immunoSEQ multiplex PCR, the TCRdb table keeps only in-frame clones and is missing some. Seen here are 120,000 to 150,000 clones, less than 85% observed once, and the top ten hold under 25%. Per the germline V gene, CDR1 is MGHDK and CDR2 is SYGVNS. This CDR3 comprises 13 residues. V lost 5 bases to trimming and J lost 2 bases, with 7 bases between them. This sample is part of a study of radiation and T cells in renal cell carcinoma. Stated time point: baseline pretreatment blood. Treatment reported: 15 Gy SBRT to primary tumor, nephrectomy 4 weeks later. Whole-study results and caveats: No pretreatment tumor biopsies were available for baseline clonotypes.

Sequencing used blood, obtained from a patient whose treatment included radiotherapy and nephrectomy. The gene calls are TRBV25-1 and TRBJ1-5, with D unclear. The clonotype comes from a woman between 50 and 59 years old with renal cell carcinoma. The CDR3 region has the DNA TGTGCCAGCAGTTCCGCGGGCAATCAGCCCCAGCATTTT. It encodes CASSSAGNQPQHF.